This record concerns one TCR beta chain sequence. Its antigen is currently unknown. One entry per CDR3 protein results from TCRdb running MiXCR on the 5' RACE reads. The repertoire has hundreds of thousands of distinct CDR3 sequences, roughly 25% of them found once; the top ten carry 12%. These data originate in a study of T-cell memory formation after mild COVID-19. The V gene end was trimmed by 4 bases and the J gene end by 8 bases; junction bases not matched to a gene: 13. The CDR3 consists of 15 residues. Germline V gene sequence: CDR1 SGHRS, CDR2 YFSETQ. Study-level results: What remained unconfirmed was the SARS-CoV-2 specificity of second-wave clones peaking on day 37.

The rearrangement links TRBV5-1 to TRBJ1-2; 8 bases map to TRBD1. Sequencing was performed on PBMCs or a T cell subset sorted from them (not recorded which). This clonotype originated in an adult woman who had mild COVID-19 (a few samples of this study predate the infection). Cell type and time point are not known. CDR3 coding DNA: TGCGCCAGCAGCATGCAGGGGGCGTCTCCTTGGGGCTACACCTTC. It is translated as CASSMQGASPWGYTF.